These T cell receptor beta chains were read from a single sample in a study of cytomegalovirus exposure and HLA in healthy donors. Assay: immunoSEQ multiplex PCR; the TCRdb copy retains only in-frame clones and omits some. Found here are 110,000 to 150,000 clones; the top ten clones hold 0.85% to 1%. Source material: PBMCs. These receptor sequences come from a male donor in good health and CMV-seronegative. Each CDR3 is given without its conserved first and last residue. D genes are given only for firm matches.

D gene | V gene | CDR3 protein
TRBD1 | TRBV6-1 | ASSRGQSNQPQH
. | TRBV5-6 | ASSLAGGRTEAF
. | TRBV6-1 | ASSEAAGLGTEAF
. | TRBV7-2 | ASSFRTVNEQY
. | TRBV18 | ASSLVTGELF
TRBD1 | TRBV9 | ASSVEGQGGQETQY
TRBD1 | TRBV7-9 | ASSFIPGQGTEDTEAF
TRBD1 | TRBV7-8 | ASSQGGRGNGYT
TRBD1 | TRBV27 | ASSDGTGRGQPQH
TRBD1 | TRBV7-6 | ASSNPGQGARGEKLF
TRBD1 | TRBV2 | ASRGDSYQPQH
. | TRBV28 | ASQTATETQY
. | TRBV6-5 | ASSYLAGRQPQH
TRBD1 | TRBV7-6 | ASSLRTGQNTEAF
. | TRBV18 | ASSPGHTNQPQH
TRBD1 | TRBV6-5 | ASSPLTGGEQF
. | TRBV5-1 | ASSPTQRHETQY
TRBD2 | TRBV29-1 | SVGTRVTDTQY
TRBD1 | TRBV5-1 | ASSWEPGQGGDTQY
TRBD1 | TRBV28 | ASSYQGVGEQY
TRBD2 | TRBV7-6 | ASSILLAGGANQETQY
. | TRBV30 | AWNFRGAGTEAF
TRBD1 | TRBV28 | ASVPGQGDNQPQH
TRBD2 | TRBV5-1 | ASSGQLAGALETQY